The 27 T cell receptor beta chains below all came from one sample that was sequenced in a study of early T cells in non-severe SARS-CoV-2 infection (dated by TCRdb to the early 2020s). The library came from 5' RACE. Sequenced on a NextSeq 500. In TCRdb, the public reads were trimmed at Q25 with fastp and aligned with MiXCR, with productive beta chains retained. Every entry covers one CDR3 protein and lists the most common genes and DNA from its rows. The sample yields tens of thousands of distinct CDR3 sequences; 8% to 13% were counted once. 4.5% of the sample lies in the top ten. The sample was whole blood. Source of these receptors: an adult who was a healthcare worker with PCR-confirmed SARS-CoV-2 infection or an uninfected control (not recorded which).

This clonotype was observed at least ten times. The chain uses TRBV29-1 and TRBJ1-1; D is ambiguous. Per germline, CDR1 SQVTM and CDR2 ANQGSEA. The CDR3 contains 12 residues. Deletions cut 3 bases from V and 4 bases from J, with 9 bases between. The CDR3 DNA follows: TGCAGCGTTGAGACATTCCCCACTGAAGCTTTCTTT. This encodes CSVETFPTEAFF.

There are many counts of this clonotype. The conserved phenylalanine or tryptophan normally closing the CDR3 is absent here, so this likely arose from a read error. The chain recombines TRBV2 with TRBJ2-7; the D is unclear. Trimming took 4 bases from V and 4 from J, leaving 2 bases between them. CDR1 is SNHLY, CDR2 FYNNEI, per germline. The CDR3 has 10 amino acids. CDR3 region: CASSVYEQYL. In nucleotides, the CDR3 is TGTGCCAGCAGTGTATACGAGCAGTACTTG.

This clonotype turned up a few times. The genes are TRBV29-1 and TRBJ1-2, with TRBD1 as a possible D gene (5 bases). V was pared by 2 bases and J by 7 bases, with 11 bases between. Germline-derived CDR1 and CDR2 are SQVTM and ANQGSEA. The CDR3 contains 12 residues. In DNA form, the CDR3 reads TGCAGCGTTGAATTCGGGGGTGGTGGCTACACCTTC. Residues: CSVEFGGGGYTF.

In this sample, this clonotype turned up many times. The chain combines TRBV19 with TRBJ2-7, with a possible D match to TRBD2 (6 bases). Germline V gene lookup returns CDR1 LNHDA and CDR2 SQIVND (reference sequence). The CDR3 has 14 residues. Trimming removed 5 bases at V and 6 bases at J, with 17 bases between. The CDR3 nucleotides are TGTGCCAGTAGTCGCTCGGGAGCCCCCGGCGAGCAGTACTTC. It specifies CASSRSGAPGEQYF.

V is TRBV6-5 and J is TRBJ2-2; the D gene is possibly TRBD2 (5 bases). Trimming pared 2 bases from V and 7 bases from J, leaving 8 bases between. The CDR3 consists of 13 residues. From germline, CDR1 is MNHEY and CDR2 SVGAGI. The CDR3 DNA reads TGTGCCAGCAGTTACGGGAGCGACGGGGAGCTGTTTTTT. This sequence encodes CASSYGSDGELFF.

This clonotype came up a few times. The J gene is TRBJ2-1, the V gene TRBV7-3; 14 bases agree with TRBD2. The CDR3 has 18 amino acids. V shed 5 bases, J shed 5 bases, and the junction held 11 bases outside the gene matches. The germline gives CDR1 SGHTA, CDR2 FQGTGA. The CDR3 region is CASSPHGLAGGRNNEQFF. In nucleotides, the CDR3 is TGTGCCAGCAGCCCGCATGGACTAGCGGGGGGACGCAACAATGAGCAGTTCTTC. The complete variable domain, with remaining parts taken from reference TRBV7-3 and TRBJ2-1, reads GAGVSQTPSNKVTEKGKYVELRCDPISGHTALYWYRQSLGQGPEFLIYFQGTGAADDSGLPNDRFFAVRPEGSVSTLKIQRTERGDSAVYLCASSPHGLAGGRNNEQFFGPGTRLTVL.

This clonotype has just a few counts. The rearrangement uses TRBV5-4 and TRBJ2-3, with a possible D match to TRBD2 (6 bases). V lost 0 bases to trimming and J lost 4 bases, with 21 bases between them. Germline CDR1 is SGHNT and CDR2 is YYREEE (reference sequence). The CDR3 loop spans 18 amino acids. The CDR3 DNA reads TGTGCCAGCAGCTTGGAGGGGAGGATCCTAGGGACCCCAGATACGCAGTATTTT. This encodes CASSLEGRILGTPDTQYF.

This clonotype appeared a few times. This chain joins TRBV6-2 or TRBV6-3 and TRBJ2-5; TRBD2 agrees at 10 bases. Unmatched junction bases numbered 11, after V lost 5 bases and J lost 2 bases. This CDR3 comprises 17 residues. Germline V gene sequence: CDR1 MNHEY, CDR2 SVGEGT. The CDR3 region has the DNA TGTGCCAGCAGTCGCCCGCACATACTAGCGGGACAAGAGACCCAGTACTTC. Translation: CASSRPHILAGQETQYF.

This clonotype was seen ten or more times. The CDR3 spells CASSLGGFSYEQYF. For the CDR3, the DNA is TGTGCCAGCTCCTTGGGGGGTTTCTCCTACGAGCAGTACTTC. V and J are TRBV18 and TRBJ2-7, with D tentatively TRBD2 (6 bases). Trimming removed 6 bases from V and 0 bases from J, with 12 bases in between. Germline V CDR1 and CDR2: KGHSH, LQKENI. The CDR3 is 14 residues long. The variable domain in full, with the rest retrieved from reference TRBV18 and TRBJ2-7, is NAGVMQNPRHLVRRRGQEARLRCSPMKGHSHVYWYRQLPEEGLKFMVYLQKENIIDESGMPKERFSAEFPKEGPSILRIQQVVRGDSAAYFCASSLGGFSYEQYFGPGTRLTVT.

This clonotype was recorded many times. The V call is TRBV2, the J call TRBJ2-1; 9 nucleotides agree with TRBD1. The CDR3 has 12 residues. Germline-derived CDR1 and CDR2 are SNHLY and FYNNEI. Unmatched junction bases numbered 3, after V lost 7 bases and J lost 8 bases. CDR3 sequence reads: CASKDRGYEQFF. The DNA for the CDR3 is TGTGCCAGCAAGGACAGGGGTTATGAGCAGTTCTTC.

CDR3: CAWAPRGNTEAFF. DNA of the CDR3: TGTGCCTGGGCCCCTCGGGGGAATACTGAAGCTTTCTTT. The chain recombines TRBV30 with TRBJ1-1, with D tentatively TRBD1 (5 bases). V lost 5 bases and J 5 bases, leaving 15 bases between the germline ends. The CDR3 extends over 13 amino acids. The V gene's germline CDR1 is GTSNPN and CDR2 SVGIG (reference sequence).

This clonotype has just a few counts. In DNA, the CDR3 is TGTGCCAGCAGCGTAGTAGCGAACACTGAAGCTTTCTTT. It codes for CASSVVANTEAFF. V and J are TRBV9 and TRBJ1-1; D call uncertain. Germline CDR1 SGDLS, CDR2 YYNGEE. This CDR3 is 13 amino acids long. Trimming removed 0 bases at V and 1 base at J, with 4 bases between.

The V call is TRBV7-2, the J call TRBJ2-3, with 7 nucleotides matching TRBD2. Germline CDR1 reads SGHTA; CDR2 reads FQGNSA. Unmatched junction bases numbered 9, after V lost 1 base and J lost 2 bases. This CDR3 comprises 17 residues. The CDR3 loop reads CASSLVFFAGDTDTQYF. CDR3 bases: TGTGCCAGCAGCTTAGTGTTCTTCGCGGGGGACACAGATACGCAGTATTTT.

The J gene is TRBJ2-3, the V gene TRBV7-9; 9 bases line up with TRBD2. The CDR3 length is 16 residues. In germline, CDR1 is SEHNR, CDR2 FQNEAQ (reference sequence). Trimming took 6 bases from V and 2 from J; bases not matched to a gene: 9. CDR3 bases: TGTGCCAGCAGATCAATAGCGGGGGCCCCCACAGATACGCAGTATTTT. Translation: CASRSIAGAPTDTQYF.

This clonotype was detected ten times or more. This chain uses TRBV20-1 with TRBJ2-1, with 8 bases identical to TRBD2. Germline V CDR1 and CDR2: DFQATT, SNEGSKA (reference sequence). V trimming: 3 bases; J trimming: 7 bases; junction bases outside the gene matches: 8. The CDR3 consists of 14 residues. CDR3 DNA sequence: TGCAGTGCTAGGCGGGGACTAGTGGGGAATGAGCAGTTCTTC. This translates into CSARRGLVGNEQFF.

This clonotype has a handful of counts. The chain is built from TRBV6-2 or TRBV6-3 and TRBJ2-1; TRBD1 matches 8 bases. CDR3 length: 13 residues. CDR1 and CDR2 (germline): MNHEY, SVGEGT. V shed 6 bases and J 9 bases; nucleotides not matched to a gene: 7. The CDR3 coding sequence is TGTGCCAGCAGGACAGGGGTTAGCGCTGAGCAGTTCTTC. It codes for CASRTGVSAEQFF.

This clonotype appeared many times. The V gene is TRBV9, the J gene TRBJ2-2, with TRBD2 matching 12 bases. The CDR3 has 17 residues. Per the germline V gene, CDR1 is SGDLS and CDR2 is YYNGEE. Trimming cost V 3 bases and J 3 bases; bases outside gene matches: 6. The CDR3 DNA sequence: TGTGCCAGCAGCGGCACTAGCGGGGGGTCGTACACCGGGGAGCTGTTTTTT. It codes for CASSGTSGGSYTGELFF.

The CDR3 bases are TGTGCCAGCAGCGCGACAGGGGGCGGCACAGATACGCAGTATTTT. Its protein is CASSATGGGTDTQYF. The genes are TRBV9 and TRBJ2-3; 10 bases are shared with TRBD1. Germline values: CDR1 SGDLS, CDR2 YYNGEE. With V trimmed by 3 bases and J by 1 base, 2 bases remained unmatched. This CDR3 contains 15 residues.

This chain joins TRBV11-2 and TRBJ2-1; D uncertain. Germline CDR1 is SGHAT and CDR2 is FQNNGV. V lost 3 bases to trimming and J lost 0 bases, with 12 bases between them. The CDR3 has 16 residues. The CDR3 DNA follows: TGTGCCAGCAGCTTGCCCTCGGGCACCTCCTACAATGAGCAGTTCTTC. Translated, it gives CASSLPSGTSYNEQFF.

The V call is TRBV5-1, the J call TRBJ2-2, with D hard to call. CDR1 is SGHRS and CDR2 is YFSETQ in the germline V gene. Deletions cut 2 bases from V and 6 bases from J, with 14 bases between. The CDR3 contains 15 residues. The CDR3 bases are TGCGCCAGCAGCTTTGTAACGTCTGGGGCCGGGGAGCTGTTTTTT. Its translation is CASSFVTSGAGELFF.

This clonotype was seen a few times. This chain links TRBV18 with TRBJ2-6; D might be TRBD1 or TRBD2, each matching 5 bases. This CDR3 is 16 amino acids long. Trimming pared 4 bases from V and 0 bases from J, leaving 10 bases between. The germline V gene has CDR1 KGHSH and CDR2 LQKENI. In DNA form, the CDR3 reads TGTGCCAGCTCACTGGGACCGCCCTCTGGGGCCAACGTCCTGACTTTC. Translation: CASSLGPPSGANVLTF.

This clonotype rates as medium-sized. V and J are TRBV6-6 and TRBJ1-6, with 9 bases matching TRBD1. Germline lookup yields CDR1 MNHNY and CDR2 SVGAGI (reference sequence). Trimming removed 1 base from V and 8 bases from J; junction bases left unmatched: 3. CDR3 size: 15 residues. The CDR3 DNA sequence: TGTGCCAGCAGTTACTTGGGACAGGGTTATTCACCCCTCCACTTT. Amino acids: CASSYLGQGYSPLHF.

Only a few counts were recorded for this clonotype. The CDR3 loop reads CASSPTETYEQYF. The CDR3 DNA sequence: TGTGCCAGCAGTCCTACGGAAACTTACGAGCAGTACTTC. The chain carries TRBV6-5 and TRBJ2-7; D is undetermined. Between the trimmed V and J ends, which lost 5 bases and 4 bases, there was a span of 12 bases. CDR1 MNHEY and CDR2 SVGAGI come from the germline V gene. CDR3 length: 13 amino acids.

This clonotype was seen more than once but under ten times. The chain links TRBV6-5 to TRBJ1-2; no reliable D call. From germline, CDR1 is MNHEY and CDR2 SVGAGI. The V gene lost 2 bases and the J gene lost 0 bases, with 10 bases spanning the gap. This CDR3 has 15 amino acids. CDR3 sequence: CASSYNTETNYGYTF. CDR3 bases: TGTGCCAGCAGTTACAATACAGAGACTAACTATGGCTACACCTTC.

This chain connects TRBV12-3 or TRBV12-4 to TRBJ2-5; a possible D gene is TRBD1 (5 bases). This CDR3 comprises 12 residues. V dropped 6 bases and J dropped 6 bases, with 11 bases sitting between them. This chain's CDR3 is CASRGPAQTQYF. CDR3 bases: TGTGCCAGCAGGGGGCCAGCCCAGACCCAGTACTTC.

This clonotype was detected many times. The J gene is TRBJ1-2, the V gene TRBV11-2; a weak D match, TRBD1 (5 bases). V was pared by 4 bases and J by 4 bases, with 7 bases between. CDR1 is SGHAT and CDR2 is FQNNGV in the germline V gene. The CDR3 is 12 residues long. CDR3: CASSYRSYGYTF. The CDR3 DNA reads TGTGCCAGCAGCTACAGGAGCTATGGCTACACCTTC.

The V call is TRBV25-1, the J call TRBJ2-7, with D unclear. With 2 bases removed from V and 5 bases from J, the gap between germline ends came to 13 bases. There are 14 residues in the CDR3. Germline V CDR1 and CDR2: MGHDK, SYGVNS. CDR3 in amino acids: CASSEQQAAHEQYF. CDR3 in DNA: TGTGCCAGCAGTGAACAGCAGGCAGCCCACGAGCAGTACTTC.